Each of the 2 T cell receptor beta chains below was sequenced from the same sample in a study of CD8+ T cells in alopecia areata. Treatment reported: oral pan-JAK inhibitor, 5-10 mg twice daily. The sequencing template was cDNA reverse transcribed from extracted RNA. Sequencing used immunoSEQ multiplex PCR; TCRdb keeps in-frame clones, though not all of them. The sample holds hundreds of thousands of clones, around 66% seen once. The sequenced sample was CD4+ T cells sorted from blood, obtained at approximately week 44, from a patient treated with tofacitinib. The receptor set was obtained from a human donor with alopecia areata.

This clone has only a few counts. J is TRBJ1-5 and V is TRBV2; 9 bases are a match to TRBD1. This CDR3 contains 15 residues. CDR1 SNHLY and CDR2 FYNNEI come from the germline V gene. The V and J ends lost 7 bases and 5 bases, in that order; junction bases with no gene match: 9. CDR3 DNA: TGTGCCAGCAAGGATAGGACAGGGGTGGATCAGCCCCAGCATTTT. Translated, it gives CASKDRTGVDQPQHF.

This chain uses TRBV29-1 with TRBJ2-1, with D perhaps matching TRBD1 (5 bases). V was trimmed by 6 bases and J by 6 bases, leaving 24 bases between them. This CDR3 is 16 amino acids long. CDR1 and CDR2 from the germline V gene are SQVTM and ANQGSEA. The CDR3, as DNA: TGCAGCGTAGGTGTCACGGCGCGAACAGGTCGCAATGAGCAGTTCTTC. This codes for CSVGVTARTGRNEQFF.